This T cell receptor beta chain appears in the sequencing data of a study of blood T cell repertoires in COVID-19. The wider study: Material from acute and convalescent COVID-19 was sourced from the United States, Italy and Spain. PBMCs, B-cell-depleted T cells, or T cells were the source of the cDNA or gDNA that made up the material.

As originally analysed: Using reference gene primer amplification, nucleated cell counts were estimated. The table came from immunoSEQ multiplex PCR; TCRdb's copy has only in-frame clones and leaves some out. That table is the source of V, J and clone size, and D and trimming were worked out from the DNA. The sample gives some 400,000 clones, around 87% of which show up once; roughly 2.1% is in the top ten. This CDR3 contains 17 residues. The germline CDR1 and CDR2 sequences are LNHDA and SQIVND (reference sequence). The V and J ends lost 5 bases and 2 bases, in that order; junction bases with no gene match: 14. It was during active infection that Seattle patients were enrolled and then longitudinally followed.

V gene TRBV19 combines with J gene TRBJ1-1; TRBD1 aligns across 7 bases. Sequencing used peripheral blood. This receptor was identified in a woman aged 55-70 years with COVID-19, enrolled during active disease. The CDR3 nucleotides are TGTGCCAGTAGTTCAGCGGGTAGGGGGCGCGGAAACACTGAAGCTTTCTTT. Its translation: CASSSAGRGRGNTEAFF. The full variable domain, rest sourced from reference TRBV19 and TRBJ1-1, is DGGITQSPKYLFRKEGQNVTLSCEQNLNHDAMYWYRQDPGQGLRLIYYSQIVNDFQKGDIAEGYSVSREKKESFPLTVTSAQKNPTAFYLCASSSAGRGRGNTEAFFGQGTRLTVV.